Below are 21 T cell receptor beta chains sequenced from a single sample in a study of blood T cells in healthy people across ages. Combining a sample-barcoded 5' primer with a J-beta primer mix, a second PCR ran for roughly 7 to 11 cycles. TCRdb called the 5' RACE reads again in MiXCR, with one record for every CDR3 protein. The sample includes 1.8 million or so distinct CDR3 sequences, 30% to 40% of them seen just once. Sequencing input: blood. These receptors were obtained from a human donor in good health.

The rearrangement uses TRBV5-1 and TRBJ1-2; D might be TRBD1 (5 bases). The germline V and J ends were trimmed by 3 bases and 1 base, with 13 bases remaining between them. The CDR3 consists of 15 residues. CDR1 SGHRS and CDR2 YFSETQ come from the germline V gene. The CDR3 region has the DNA TGCGCCAGCAGCTACCGGGACCTATATAACTATGGCTACACCTTC. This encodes CASSYRDLYNYGYTF. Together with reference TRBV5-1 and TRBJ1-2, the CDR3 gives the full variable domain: KAGVTQTPRYLIKTRGQQVTLSCSPISGHRSVSWYQQTPGQGLQFLFEYFSETQRNKGNFPGRFSGRQFSNSRSEMNVSTLELGDSALYLCASSYRDLYNYGYTFGSGTRLTVV.

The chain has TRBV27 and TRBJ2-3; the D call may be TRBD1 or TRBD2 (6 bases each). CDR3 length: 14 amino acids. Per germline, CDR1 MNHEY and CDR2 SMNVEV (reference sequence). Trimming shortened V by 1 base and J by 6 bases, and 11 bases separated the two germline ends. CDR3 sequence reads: CASSLWGAGDTQYF. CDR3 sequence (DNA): TGTGCCAGCAGTTTATGGGGGGCAGGTGATACGCAGTATTTT.

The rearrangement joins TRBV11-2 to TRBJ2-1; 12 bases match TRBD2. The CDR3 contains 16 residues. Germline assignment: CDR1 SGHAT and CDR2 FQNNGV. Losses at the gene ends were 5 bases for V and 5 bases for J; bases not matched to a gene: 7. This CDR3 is CASSVLAGGPNNEQFF. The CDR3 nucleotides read TGTGCCAGCAGCGTCCTAGCGGGGGGGCCCAACAATGAGCAGTTCTTC. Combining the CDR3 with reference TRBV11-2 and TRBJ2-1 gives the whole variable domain EAGVAQSPRYKIIEKRQSVAFWCNPISGHATLYWYQQILGQGPKLLIQFQNNGVVDDSQLPKDRFSAERLKGVDSTLKIQPAKLEDSAVYLCASSVLAGGPNNEQFFGPGTRLTVL.

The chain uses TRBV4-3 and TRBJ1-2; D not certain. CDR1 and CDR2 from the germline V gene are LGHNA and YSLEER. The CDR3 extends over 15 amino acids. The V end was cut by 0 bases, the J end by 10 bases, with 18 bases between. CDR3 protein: CASSQDLDSVHDYTF. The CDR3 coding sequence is TGCGCCAGCAGCCAAGACCTAGACTCAGTGCATGACTACACCTTC.

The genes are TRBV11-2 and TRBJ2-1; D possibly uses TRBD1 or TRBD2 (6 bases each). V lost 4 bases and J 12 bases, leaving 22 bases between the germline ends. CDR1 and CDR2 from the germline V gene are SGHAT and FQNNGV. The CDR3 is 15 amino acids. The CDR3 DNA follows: TGTGCCAGCAGCTCAAGGGGGGACCCTCATCGTGGGCAGTTCTTC. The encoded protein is CASSSRGDPHRGQFF.

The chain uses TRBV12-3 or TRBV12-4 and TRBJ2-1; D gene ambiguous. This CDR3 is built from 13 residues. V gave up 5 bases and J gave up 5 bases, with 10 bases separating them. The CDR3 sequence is CASSTPFNNEQFF. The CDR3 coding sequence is TGTGCCAGCAGTACTCCCTTCAACAATGAGCAGTTCTTC.

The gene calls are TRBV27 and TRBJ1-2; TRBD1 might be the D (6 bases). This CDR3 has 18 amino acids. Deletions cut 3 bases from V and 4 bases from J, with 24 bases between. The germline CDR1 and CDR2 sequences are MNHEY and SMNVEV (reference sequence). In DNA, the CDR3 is TGTGCCAGCAGTTTTTTTATCCCGATAGGGGGAAGGAGCTATGGCTACACCTTC. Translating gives CASSFFIPIGGRSYGYTF.

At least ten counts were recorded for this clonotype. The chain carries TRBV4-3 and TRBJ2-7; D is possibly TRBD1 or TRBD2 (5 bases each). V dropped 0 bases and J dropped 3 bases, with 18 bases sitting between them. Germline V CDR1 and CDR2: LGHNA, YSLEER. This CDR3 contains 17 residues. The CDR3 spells CASSQETEGMSLYEQYF. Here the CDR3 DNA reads TGCGCCAGCAGCCAAGAAACCGAGGGGATGAGCCTCTACGAGCAGTACTTC.

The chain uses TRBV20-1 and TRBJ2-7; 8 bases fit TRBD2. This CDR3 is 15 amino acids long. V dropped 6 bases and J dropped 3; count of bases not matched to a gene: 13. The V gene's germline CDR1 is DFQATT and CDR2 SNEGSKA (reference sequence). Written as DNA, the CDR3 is TGCAGTGCGTCCACCTTACGCGGGGGGATCTACGAGCAGTACTTC. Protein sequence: CSASTLRGGIYEQYF.

CDR3 protein: CASSLYGEGAQPQHF. CDR3 nucleotide sequence: TGTGCCAGCAGCCTCTACGGGGAGGGCGCGCAGCCCCAGCATTTT. The gene calls are TRBV2 and TRBJ1-5; the D is unclear. V lost 6 bases to trimming and J lost 7 bases, with 19 bases between them. CDR1 SNHLY and CDR2 FYNNEI come from the germline V gene. CDR3 length equals 15 residues.

The CDR3 region is CASSLAQRGGRETQYF. The CDR3, as DNA: TGTGCCAGCAGCTTAGCACAGCGGGGGGGCCGAGAGACCCAGTACTTC. This chain links TRBV7-2 with TRBJ2-5, with 10 bases identical to TRBD2. The CDR3 has 16 amino acids. The trim removed 0 bases at V and 4 bases at J, leaving 5 bases unmatched. The germline V gene encodes CDR1 SGHTA and CDR2 FQGNSA.

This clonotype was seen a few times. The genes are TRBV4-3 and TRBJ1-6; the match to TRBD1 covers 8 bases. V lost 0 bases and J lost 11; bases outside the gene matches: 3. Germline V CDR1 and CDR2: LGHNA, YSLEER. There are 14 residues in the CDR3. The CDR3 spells CASSQDRQGTPLHF. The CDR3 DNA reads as TGCGCCAGCAGCCAAGATCGACAGGGGACACCCCTCCACTTT.

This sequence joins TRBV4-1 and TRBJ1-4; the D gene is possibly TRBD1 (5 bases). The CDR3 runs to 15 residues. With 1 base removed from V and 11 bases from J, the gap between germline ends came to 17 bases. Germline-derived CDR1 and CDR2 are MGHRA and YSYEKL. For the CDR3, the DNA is TGCGCCAGCAGCCAAGGGGTCAGGGAATGGAAGAAACTGTTTTTT. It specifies CASSQGVREWKKLFF.

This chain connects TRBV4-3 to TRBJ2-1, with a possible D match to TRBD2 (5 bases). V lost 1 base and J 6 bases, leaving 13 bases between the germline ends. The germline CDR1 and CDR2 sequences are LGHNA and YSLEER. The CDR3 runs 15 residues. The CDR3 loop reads CASSQVLLVGNEQFF. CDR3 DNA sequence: TGCGCCAGCAGCCAAGTCCTACTAGTGGGCAATGAGCAGTTCTTC.

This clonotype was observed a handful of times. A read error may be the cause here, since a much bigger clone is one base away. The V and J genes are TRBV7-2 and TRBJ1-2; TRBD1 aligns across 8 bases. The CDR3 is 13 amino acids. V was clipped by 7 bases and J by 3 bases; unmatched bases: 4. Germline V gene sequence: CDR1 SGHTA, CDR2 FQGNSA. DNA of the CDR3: TGTGCCAGCACCTTGGGACAGGACTATGGCTACACCTTC. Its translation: CASTLGQDYGYTF.

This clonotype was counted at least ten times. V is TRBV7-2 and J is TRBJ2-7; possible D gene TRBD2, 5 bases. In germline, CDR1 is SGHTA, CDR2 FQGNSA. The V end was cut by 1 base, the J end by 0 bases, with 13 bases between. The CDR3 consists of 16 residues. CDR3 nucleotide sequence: TGTGCCAGCAGCTTAGTGGGCGGGCGGAACTCCTACGAGCAGTACTTC. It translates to CASSLVGGRNSYEQYF.

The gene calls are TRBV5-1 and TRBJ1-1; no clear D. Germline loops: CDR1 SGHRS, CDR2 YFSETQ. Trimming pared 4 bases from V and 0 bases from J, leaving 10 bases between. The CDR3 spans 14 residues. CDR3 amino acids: CASSAQPMNTEAFF. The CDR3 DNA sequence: TGCGCCAGCAGCGCACAGCCCATGAACACTGAAGCTTTCTTT.

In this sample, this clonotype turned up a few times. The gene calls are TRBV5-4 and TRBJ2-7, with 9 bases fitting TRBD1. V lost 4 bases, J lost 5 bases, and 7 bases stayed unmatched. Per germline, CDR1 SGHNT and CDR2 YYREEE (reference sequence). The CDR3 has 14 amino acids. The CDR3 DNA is TGTGCCAGCAGCGCCCGGACAGGGGAGGACGAGCAGTACTTC. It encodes CASSARTGEDEQYF.

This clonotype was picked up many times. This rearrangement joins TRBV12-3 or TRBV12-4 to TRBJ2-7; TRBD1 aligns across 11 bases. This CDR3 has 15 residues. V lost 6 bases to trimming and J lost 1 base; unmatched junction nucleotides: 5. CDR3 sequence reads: CASSPGQGASYEQYF. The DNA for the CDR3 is TGTGCCAGCAGCCCTGGACAGGGGGCGTCCTACGAGCAGTACTTC.

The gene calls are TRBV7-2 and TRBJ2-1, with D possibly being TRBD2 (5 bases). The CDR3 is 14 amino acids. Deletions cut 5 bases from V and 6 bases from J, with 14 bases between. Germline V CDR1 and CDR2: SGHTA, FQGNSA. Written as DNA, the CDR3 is TGTGCCAGCAGCCCCGTGAGCGGCCCCAATGAGCAGTTCTTC. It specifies CASSPVSGPNEQFF.

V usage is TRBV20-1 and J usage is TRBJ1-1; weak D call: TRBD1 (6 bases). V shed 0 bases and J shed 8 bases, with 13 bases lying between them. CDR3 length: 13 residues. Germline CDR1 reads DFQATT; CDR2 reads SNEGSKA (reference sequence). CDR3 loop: CSAREGGRGEAFF. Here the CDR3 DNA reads TGCAGTGCTAGAGAGGGGGGAAGGGGGGAAGCTTTCTTT.